This TCR beta chain was identified in a study of cytotoxic CD8 clonotypes in ibrutinib-treated CLL. For the study at large: Following a median approximately eleven months of treatment, with a range of 6 to 36, response samples were taken. Mean values per sample were 250,000 to 300,000 productive templates and 94,082 productive rearrangements.

Libraries were prepared by immunoSEQ multiplex PCR; TCRdb keeps only in-frame clonotypes and omits some of them. The sample lists approximately 160,000 clones; roughly 90% were seen once. Per germline, CDR1 LNHDA and CDR2 SQIVND (reference sequence). V gave up 9 bases and J gave up 7 bases, with 19 bases separating them. The CDR3 sequence is 14 residues long. Libraries of TCR beta were made from approximately 2 micrograms of genomic DNA that came from cryopreserved PBMCs. The chain has TRBV19 and TRBJ2-1, with D possibly matching TRBD1 (6 bases). The TCR was taken from a human donor with chronic lymphocytic leukemia. The input for sequencing was PBMCs, taken at disease progression, from a patient treated with ibrutinib. The CDR3 bases are TGTGCCAGCCGTAGGGACATCTCCGTGAATGAGCAGTTCTTC. Amino acid sequence: CASRRDISVNEQFF.